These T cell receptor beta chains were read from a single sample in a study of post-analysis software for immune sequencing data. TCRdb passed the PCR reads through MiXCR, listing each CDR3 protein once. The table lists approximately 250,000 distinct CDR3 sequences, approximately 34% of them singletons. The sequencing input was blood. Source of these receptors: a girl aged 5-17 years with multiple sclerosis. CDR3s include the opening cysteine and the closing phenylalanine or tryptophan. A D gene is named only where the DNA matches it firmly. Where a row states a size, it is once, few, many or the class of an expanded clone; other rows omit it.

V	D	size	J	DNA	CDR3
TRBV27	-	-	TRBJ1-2	TGTGCCAGCAGCTTGACAGGATACTATGGCTACACCTTC	CASSLTGYYGYTF
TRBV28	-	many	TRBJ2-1	TGTGCCAGCAGTTTAGGGCGGCTGTACAATGAGCAGTTCTTC	CASSLGRLYNEQFF
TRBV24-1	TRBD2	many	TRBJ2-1	TGTGCCACCAGTGACCTGGGGGCGACTAGCGGGACCCCCAATGAGCAGTTCTTC	CATSDLGATSGTPNEQFF
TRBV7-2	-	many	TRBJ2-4	TGTGCCAGCAGCGGCCCCGTCGGAGCGGGCGGGATAGCCAAAAACATTCAGTACTTC	CASSGPVGAGGIAKNIQYF
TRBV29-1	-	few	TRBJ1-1	TGCAGCGTTGTGGGCCGTACAGGTGCCACTGAAGCTTTCTTT	CSVVGRTGATEAFF
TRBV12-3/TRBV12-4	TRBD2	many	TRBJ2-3	TGTGCCAGCAGTTTAGGCGCGGGGGGCCTATATACGCAGTATTTT	CASSLGAGGLYTQYF
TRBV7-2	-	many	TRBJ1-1	TGTGCCAGCAGCTTAGACCCGTTTGGCACTGAAGCTTTCTTT	CASSLDPFGTEAFF
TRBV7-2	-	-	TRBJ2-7	TGTGCCAGCAGCTTAGTAGCTAGCGACGAGCAGTACTTC	CASSLVASDEQYF
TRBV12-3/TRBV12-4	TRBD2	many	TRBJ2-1	TGTGCCAGCAGTTCGGGGGGACGGTACCATGAGCAGTTCTTC	CASSSGGRYHEQFF
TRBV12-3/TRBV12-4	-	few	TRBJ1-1	TGTGCCAGCAGTTTTTGGCAATGGAACACTGAAGCTTTCTTT	CASSFWQWNTEAFF
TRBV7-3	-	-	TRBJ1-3	TGTGCCAGCAGCCGACTCTACCGGGAGGGCTCTGGAAACACCATATATTTT	CASSRLYREGSGNTIYF
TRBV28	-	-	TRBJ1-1	TGTGCCAGCAGTACCTCGGGACAACTCACTGAAGCTTTCTTT	CASSTSGQLTEAFF
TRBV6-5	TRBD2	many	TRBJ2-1	TGTGCCAGCAGTCGAGGGTCCGGGACTAAGCAGTTCTTC	CASSRGSGTKQFF
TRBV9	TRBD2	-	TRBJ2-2	TGTGCCAGCAGCCCCCGCGACCGGGGACTAGCGATTAACACCGGGGAGCTGTTTTTT	CASSPRDRGLAINTGELFF
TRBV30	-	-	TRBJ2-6	TGTGCCTGGAGACCGGGACGGAGCTCTGGGGCCAACGTCCTGACTTTC	CAWRPGRSSGANVLTF
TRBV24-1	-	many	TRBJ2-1	TGTGCCACCAGCACATGGCCCTACAATGAGCAGTTCTTC	CATSTWPYNEQFF
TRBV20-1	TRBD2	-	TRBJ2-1	TGCAGTGCTAGTTATTCTAGCGGCTCCTACAATGAGCAGTTCTTC	CSASYSSGSYNEQFF
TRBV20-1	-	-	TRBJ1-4	TGCAGTGTTTCGACAGGAACTAATGAAAAACTGTTTTTT	CSVSTGTNEKLFF
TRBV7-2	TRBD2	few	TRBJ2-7	TGTGCCAGCAGCACTAGCGGCCTTTACAATGAGCAGTACTTC	CASSTSGLYNEQYF
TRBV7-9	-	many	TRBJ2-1	TGTGCCAGCAGCTTTTCGCTTTACAATGAGCAGTTCTTC	CASSFSLYNEQFF
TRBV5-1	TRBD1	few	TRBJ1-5	TGCGCCAGCAGCCCGGGGTTCTTGGGCCAGGGGGGTCAGCCCCAGCATTTT	CASSPGFLGQGGQPQHF
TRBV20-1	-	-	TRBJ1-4	TGCAGTGCCCACATGGGTGAAAAACTGTTTTTT	CSAHMGEKLFF
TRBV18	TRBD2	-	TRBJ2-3	TGTGCCAGCTCAGTGACACCCGCGGGGGCAGATACGCAGTATTTT	CASSVTPAGADTQYF
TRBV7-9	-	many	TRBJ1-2	TGTGCCAGCAGCTTAGGTTGGACGGATACCTATGGCTACACCTTC	CASSLGWTDTYGYTF
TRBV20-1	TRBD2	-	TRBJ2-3	TGCAGTGCTAGCAGTCAGCTAGCGGGAGGTGTAACAGATACGCAGTATTTT	CSASSQLAGGVTDTQYF
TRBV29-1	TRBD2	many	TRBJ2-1	TGCAGCCCTCTTCTAGCGGGGGGACACACCTACAATGAGCAGTTCTTC	CSPLLAGGHTYNEQFF
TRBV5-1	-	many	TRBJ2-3	TGCGCCAGCAGCTTTAGAAACTCCCGCACAGATACGCAGTATTTT	CASSFRNSRTDTQYF